This passage covers 21 T cell receptor beta chains from one sample sequenced in a study of blood T cells in healthy people across ages. A second PCR, run for roughly 7 to 11 cycles, used a sample-barcoded 5' primer plus a J-beta primer mix. TCRdb called the 5' RACE reads again in MiXCR, with one record for every CDR3 protein. The table has about 1.7 million distinct CDR3 sequences, 28% seen once. Sequencing was carried out using blood. These receptors originate from a woman aged 25-40 years in good health.

This clonotype was counted only a few times. The chain has TRBV7-2 and TRBJ1-2; TRBD1 matches 10 bases. The CDR3 runs to 17 residues. V was pared by 5 bases and J by 7 bases, with 16 bases of the junction left unmatched. Germline CDR1 is SGHTA and CDR2 is FQGNSA. The CDR3: CASSLIIRDRGFGGYTF. The CDR3 DNA sequence: TGTGCCAGCAGCCTCATAATCCGGGACAGGGGTTTCGGTGGCTACACCTTC. The full variable domain, with the rest looked up from reference TRBV7-2 and TRBJ1-2, is GAGVSQSPSNKVTEKGKDVELRCDPISGHTALYWYRQSLGQGLEFLIYFQGNSAPDKSGLPSDRFSAERTGGSVSTLTIQRTQQEDSAVYLCASSLIIRDRGFGGYTFGSGTRLTVV.

The sample holds many counts of this clonotype. V usage is TRBV15 and J usage is TRBJ2-3, with TRBD2 identical over 7 bases. The CDR3 is 13 residues long. CDR1 is LNHNV and CDR2 is YYDKDF in the germline V gene (reference sequence). V was pared by 1 base and J by 6 bases, with 1 base of the junction left unmatched. The CDR3 loop reads CATSRVGGDTQYF. CDR3 nucleotides: TGTGCCACCAGCAGAGTGGGGGGGGATACGCAGTATTTT.

This chain uses TRBV4-3 with TRBJ2-7; 8 nucleotides line up with TRBD1. The CDR3 contains 17 residues. Germline V gene lookup returns CDR1 LGHNA and CDR2 YSLEER. The trim removed 2 bases at V and 6 bases at J, leaving 15 bases unmatched. The CDR3 loop is CASSQWGSRDRTLEQYF. DNA of the CDR3: TGCGCCAGCAGCCAATGGGGGAGCCGGGACAGGACCCTCGAGCAGTACTTC.

The chain carries TRBV7-2 and TRBJ1-4; TRBD1 matches at 12 bases. CDR3 length: 18 amino acids. The ends lost 1 base at V and 7 bases at J; junction bases unmatched: 10. Germline V gene sequence: CDR1 SGHTA, CDR2 FQGNSA. This CDR3 is CASSLVPGTGGGGEKLFF. CDR3 coding DNA: TGTGCCAGCAGCTTAGTCCCCGGGACAGGGGGCGGTGGTGAAAAACTGTTTTTT.

Comments on this clonotype: A much larger clone lies a single base off, so this may be a read error. The gene calls are TRBV7-6 and TRBJ2-5, with D perhaps TRBD2 (5 bases). V was cut by 4 bases and J by 4 bases, with 10 bases left in between. The CDR3 contains 13 residues. Germline CDR1 is SGHVS and CDR2 is FNYEAQ. CDR3 region: CASSYTSVETQYF. The CDR3 region has the DNA TGTGCCAGCAGCTATACTAGTGTAGAGACCCAGTACTTC.

Comment on this clonotype: A junction boundary mismatches the germline segment, possibly from a read error. This rearrangement joins TRBV9 to TRBJ1-1; D is undetermined. CDR1 SGDLS and CDR2 YYNGEE come from the germline V gene. The CDR3 loop spans 12 amino acids. CDR3 bases: TGTGCCAGCAGGGGGAGTAGTACTGAAACTTTCTTT. Its protein product is CASRGSSTETFF.

The rearrangement joins TRBV24-1 to TRBJ1-5; D is undetermined. V was pared by 2 bases and J by 0 bases, with 10 bases between. This CDR3 comprises 16 residues. The germline CDR1 and CDR2 sequences are KGHDR and SFDVKD. This CDR3 is CATSDSKAGSNQPQHF. For the CDR3, the DNA is TGTGCCACCAGTGATTCTAAGGCGGGTAGCAATCAGCCCCAGCATTTT.

Only a few counts were recorded for this clonotype. The chain uses TRBV7-6 and TRBJ2-5, with 7 bases lining up with TRBD2. Germline CDR1 SGHVS, CDR2 FNYEAQ. V lost 7 bases to trimming and J lost 1 base; unmatched junction nucleotides: 9. CDR3 size: 15 residues. The CDR3, as DNA: TGTGCCAGCACTCAGGGTAGCGGGTCCCAAGAGACCCAGTACTTC. This encodes CASTQGSGSQETQYF.

In DNA form, the CDR3 reads TGCGCCAGCAGCCCTCTTCCGGGATCGAACACCGGGGAGCTGTTTTTT. Residues: CASSPLPGSNTGELFF. V and J are TRBV5-1 and TRBJ2-2, with a weak D call TRBD2 (5 bases). The CDR3 length is 16 residues. Deletions cut 4 bases from V and 0 bases from J, with 13 bases between. Looked up from germline, CDR1 is SGHRS and CDR2 is YFSETQ. Full variable domain (missing parts from reference TRBV5-1 and TRBJ2-2): KAGVTQTPRYLIKTRGQQVTLSCSPISGHRSVSWYQQTPGQGLQFLFEYFSETQRNKGNFPGRFSGRQFSNSRSEMNVSTLELGDSALYLCASSPLPGSNTGELFFGEGSRLTVL.

This clonotype was seen just once. CDR3 sequence: CASSSSSGWEQYF. Here the CDR3 DNA reads TGTGCCAGCAGCTCGTCGTCGGGTTGGGAGCAGTACTTC. The chain couples TRBV7-9 to TRBJ2-4, with D possibly being TRBD2 (5 bases). Germline lookup yields CDR1 SEHNR and CDR2 FQNEAQ (reference sequence). This CDR3 comprises 13 residues. Trimming left V 4 bases short and J 13 bases short, with 17 bases between.

This clonotype showed up just a few times. The chain combines TRBV28 with TRBJ2-5; 7 bases agree with TRBD1. Germline loops: CDR1 MDHEN, CDR2 SYDVKM. Unmatched junction bases numbered 11, after V lost 6 bases and J lost 1 base. The CDR3 is 16 amino acids. This CDR3 is CASSLLRTGPQETQYF. In DNA form, the CDR3 reads TGTGCCAGCAGCCTCCTCCGGACAGGTCCCCAAGAGACCCAGTACTTC.

This clonotype came up a few times. V is TRBV7-9 and J is TRBJ1-6; 8 positions match TRBD1. J was trimmed by 4 bases and V by 5 bases; bases with no gene match: 1. The germline CDR1 and CDR2 sequences are SEHNR and FQNEAQ (reference sequence). CDR3 length equals 14 residues. The CDR3 bases are TGTGCCAGCAGCCAGGGGGCGTATAATTCACCCCTCCACTTT. It codes for CASSQGAYNSPLHF.

A few counts support this clonotype. The rearrangement joins TRBV29-1 to TRBJ2-5; D uncertain. V lost 0 bases, J lost 7 bases, and 6 bases lay in between. Germline V gene sequence: CDR1 SQVTM, CDR2 ANQGSEA. The CDR3 spans 11 residues. Written as DNA, the CDR3 is TGCAGCGTTGAAGAGAGTGGGACCCAGTACTTC. Its protein product is CSVEESGTQYF.

The chain is built from TRBV5-6 and TRBJ1-6, with unresolved D. Trimming removed 4 bases from V and 8 bases from J, with 7 bases in between. From germline, CDR1 is SGHDT and CDR2 YYEEEE. The length of the CDR3 is 12 residues. The CDR3 protein is CASSPRDSPLHF. The CDR3 region has the DNA TGTGCCAGCAGCCCAAGGGATTCACCCCTCCACTTT.

The J gene is TRBJ1-1, the V gene TRBV5-1, with 7 bases identical to TRBD1. V dropped 1 base and J dropped 7; count of bases not matched to a gene: 4. The germline V gene encodes CDR1 SGHRS and CDR2 YFSETQ. This CDR3 spans 13 amino acids. CDR3 sequence reads: CASSLTGEGEAFF. As DNA, the CDR3 is TGCGCCAGCAGCTTGACAGGGGAGGGTGAAGCTTTCTTT.

This clonotype appeared many times. The V and J genes are TRBV12-3 or TRBV12-4 and TRBJ2-1; D possibly uses TRBD1 or TRBD2 (6 bases each). V shed 10 bases and J shed 1 base, with 17 bases lying between them. There are 15 residues in the CDR3. The CDR3 nucleotides are TGTGCCACCCAAAGGGGGGACATTTCCTACAATGAGCAGTTCTTC. Residues: CATQRGDISYNEQFF.

CDR3 sequence (DNA): TGTGCCAGCAGTTACGTTGAGGGGGCGGACTACTATAGCAATCAGCCCCAGCATTTT. It translates to CASSYVEGADYYSNQPQHF. The genes are TRBV6-2 or TRBV6-3 and TRBJ1-5; 7 nucleotides align to TRBD1. The J segment lost 0 bases and the V segment lost 2 bases, leaving 13 bases of the junction unmatched. Germline CDR1 is MNHEY and CDR2 is SVGEGT. The CDR3 is 19 residues long.

This rearrangement joins TRBV5-1 to TRBJ1-1; TRBD1 aligns across 12 bases. The CDR3 extends over 17 amino acids. With 3 bases clipped from V and 1 base from J, the junction kept 7 bases outside the gene matches. CDR1 SGHRS and CDR2 YFSETQ come from the germline V gene. DNA of the CDR3: TGCGCCAGCAGCTGGGACAGGGGGCTGGTTGGGAACACTGAAGCTTTCTTT. This translates into CASSWDRGLVGNTEAFF.

The chain has TRBV7-8 and TRBJ2-2; no firm D call. The CDR3 is made up of 13 amino acids. The germline V gene has CDR1 SGHVS and CDR2 FQNEAQ. Between the trimmed V and J ends, which lost 1 base and 7 bases, there was a span of 7 bases. CDR3 sequence: CASSLVQNGELFF. CDR3 sequence (DNA): TGTGCCAGCAGCTTAGTCCAGAACGGGGAGCTGTTTTTT.

This clonotype has just a few counts. The chain links TRBV3-1 to TRBJ2-7; 7 bases line up with TRBD1. The DNA matches TRBJ2-1 better at its end, which makes the J call doubtful. CDR3 length: 12 residues. Germline CDR1 reads LGHDT; CDR2 reads YNNKEL (reference sequence). CDR3 loop: CASSLGQDVQFF. The CDR3 bases are TGTGCCAGCAGCCTCGGACAGGACGTGCAGTTCTTC.

In its sample, this clonotype was seen a few times. This chain connects TRBV6-2 or TRBV6-3 to TRBJ1-2; D might be TRBD1 (5 bases). Germline loops: CDR1 MNHEY, CDR2 SVGEGT. This CDR3 region has 14 residues. V lost 5 bases to trimming and J lost 4 bases, with 14 bases between them. CDR3 sequence reads: CASSMVGDGYGYTF. For the CDR3, the DNA is TGTGCCAGCAGTATGGTAGGGGACGGCTATGGCTACACCTTC.